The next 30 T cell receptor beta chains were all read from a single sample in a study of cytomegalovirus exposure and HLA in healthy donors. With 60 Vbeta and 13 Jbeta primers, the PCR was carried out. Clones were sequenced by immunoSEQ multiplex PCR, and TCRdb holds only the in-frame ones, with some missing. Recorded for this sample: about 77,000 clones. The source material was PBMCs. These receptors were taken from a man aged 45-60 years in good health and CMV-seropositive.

CDR3 nucleotides: TGTGCCAGCTCACCTTCCTGGGGGCCGCAAGAGACCCAGTACTTC. This gives the protein CASSPSWGPQETQYF. The genes are TRBV18 and TRBJ2-5; possibly TRBD1 for D (6 bases). Germline CDR1 KGHSH, CDR2 LQKENI. The CDR3 extends over 15 amino acids. Trimming removed 3 bases from V and 2 bases from J, with 13 bases in between.

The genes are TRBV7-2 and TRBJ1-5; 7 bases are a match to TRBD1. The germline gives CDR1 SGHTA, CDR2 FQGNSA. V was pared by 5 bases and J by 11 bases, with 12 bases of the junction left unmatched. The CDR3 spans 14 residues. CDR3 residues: CASSPEHRTGTQHF. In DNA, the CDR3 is TGTGCCAGCAGCCCGGAACATAGGACAGGAACCCAGCATTTT.

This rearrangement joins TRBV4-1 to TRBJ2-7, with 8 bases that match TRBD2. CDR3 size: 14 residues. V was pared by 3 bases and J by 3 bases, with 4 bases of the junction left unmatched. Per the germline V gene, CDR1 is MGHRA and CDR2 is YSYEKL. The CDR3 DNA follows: TGCGCCAGCAGCCAGGGACTAGAGGTCTACGAGCAGTACTTC. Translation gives CASSQGLEVYEQYF.

The CDR3 protein is CASSFAPGSREHTQYF. In DNA form, the CDR3 reads TGTGCCAGCAGTTTCGCCCCCGGGTCCCGAGAGCATACGCAGTATTTT. The chain couples TRBV6-5 to TRBJ2-3; D ambiguous. The germline V and J ends were trimmed by 4 bases and 7 bases, with 21 bases remaining between them. In germline, CDR1 is MNHEY, CDR2 SVGAGI. The CDR3 is 16 residues long.

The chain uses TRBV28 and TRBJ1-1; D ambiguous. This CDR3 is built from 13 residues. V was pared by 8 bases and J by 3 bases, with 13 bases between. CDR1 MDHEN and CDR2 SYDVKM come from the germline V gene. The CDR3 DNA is TGTGCCAGCGAACATGACACCTACACTGAAGCTTTCTTT. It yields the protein CASEHDTYTEAFF.

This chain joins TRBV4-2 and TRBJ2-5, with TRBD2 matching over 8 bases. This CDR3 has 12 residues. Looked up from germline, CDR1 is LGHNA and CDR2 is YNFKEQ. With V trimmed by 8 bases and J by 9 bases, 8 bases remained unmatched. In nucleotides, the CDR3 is TGTGCCAGCCGGGGGGGCGACGGGGCCCAGTACTTC. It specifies CASRGGDGAQYF.

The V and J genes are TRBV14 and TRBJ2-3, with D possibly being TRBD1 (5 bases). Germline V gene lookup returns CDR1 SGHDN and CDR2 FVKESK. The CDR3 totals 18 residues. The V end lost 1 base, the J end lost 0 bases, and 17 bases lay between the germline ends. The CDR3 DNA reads TGTGCCAGCAGCCAAGCGCCCTACCGGACAACGAGCACAGATACGCAGTATTTT. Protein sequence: CASSQAPYRTTSTDTQYF.

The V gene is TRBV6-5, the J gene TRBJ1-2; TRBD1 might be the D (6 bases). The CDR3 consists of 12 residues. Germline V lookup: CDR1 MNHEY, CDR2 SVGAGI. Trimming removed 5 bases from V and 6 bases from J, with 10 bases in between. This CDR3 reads CASSPGVDGYTF. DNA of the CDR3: TGTGCCAGCAGTCCAGGGGTTGATGGCTACACCTTC.

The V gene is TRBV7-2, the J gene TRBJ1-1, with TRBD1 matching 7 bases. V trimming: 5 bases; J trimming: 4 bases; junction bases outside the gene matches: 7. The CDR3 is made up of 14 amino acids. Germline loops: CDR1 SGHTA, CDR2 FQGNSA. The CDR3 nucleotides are TGTGCCAGCAGCCGACAGGGAAGGGGCACTGAAGCTTTCTTT. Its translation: CASSRQGRGTEAFF. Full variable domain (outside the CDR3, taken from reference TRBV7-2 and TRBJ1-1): GAGVSQSPSNKVTEKGKDVELRCDPISGHTALYWYRQSLGQGLEFLIYFQGNSAPDKSGLPSDRFSAERTGGSVSTLTIQRTQQEDSAVYLCASSRQGRGTEAFFGQGTRLTVV.

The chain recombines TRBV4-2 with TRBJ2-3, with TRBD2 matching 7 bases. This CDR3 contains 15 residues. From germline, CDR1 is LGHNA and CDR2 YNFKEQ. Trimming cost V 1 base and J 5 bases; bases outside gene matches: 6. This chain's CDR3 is CASSQGAREGDTQYF. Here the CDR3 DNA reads TGTGCCAGCAGCCAAGGGGCTAGGGAGGGAGATACGCAGTATTTT.

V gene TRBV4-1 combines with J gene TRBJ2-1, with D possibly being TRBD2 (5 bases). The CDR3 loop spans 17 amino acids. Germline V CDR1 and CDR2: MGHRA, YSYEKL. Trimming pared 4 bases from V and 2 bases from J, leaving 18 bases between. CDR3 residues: CASSRPQASRPYNEQFF. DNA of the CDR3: TGCGCCAGCAGCCGGCCCCAGGCTAGCCGACCCTACAATGAGCAGTTCTTC.

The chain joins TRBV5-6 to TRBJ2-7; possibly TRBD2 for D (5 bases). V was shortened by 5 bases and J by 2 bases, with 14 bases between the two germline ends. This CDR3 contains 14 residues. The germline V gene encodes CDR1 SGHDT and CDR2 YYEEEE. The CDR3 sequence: CASSWGEGAYEQYF. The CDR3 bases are TGTGCCAGCAGTTGGGGAGAAGGAGCCTACGAGCAGTACTTC.

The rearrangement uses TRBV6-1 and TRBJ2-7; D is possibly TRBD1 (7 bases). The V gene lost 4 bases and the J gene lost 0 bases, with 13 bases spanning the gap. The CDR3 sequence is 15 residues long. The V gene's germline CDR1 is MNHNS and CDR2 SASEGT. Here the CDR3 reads CASSVQGRPSYEQYF. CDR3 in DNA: TGTGCCAGCAGTGTACAGGGGAGGCCCTCCTACGAGCAGTACTTC.

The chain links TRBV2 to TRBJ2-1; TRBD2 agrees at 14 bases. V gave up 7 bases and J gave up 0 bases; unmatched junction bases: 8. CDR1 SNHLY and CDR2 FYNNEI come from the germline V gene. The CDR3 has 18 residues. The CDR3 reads CASTGTSGGYSSYNEQFF. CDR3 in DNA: TGTGCCAGCACCGGGACTAGCGGGGGTTATAGCTCCTACAATGAGCAGTTCTTC.

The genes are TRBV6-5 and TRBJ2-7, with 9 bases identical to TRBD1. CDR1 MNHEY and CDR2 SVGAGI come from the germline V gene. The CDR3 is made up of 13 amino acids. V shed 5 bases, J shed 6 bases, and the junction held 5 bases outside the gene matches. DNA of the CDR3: TGTGCCAGCAGTCCCGGACAGGGGCGCGAGCAGTACGTC. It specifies CASSPGQGREQYV.

This CDR3 is CASSPRRSQETQYF. The CDR3 coding sequence is TGTGCCAGCAGCCCTCGACGGAGCCAAGAGACCCAGTACTTC. The chain employs TRBV7-8 and TRBJ2-5; D gene uncertain. Germline CDR1 and CDR2: SGHVS and FQNEAQ. CDR3 size: 14 residues. The germline V and J ends were trimmed by 5 bases and 1 base, with 11 bases remaining between them.

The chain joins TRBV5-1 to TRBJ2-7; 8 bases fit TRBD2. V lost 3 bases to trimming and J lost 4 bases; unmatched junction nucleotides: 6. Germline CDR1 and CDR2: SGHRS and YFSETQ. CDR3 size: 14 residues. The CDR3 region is CASSSSSGQYEQYF. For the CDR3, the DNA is TGCGCCAGCAGCTCCTCTAGCGGGCAATACGAGCAGTACTTC.

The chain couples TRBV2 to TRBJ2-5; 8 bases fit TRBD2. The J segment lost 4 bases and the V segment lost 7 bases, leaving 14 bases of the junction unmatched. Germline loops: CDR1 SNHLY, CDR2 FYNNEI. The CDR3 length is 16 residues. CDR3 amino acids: CASIVLLAALPETQYF. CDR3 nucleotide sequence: TGTGCCAGCATCGTTTTACTAGCGGCCCTTCCAGAGACCCAGTACTTC.

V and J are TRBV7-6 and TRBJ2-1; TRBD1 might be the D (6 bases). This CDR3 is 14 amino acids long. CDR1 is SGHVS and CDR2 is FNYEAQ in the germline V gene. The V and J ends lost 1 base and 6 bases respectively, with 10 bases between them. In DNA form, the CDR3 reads TGTGCCAGCAGCTTAGGAGGGGGAAGCAATGAGCAGTTCTTC. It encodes CASSLGGGSNEQFF.

CDR3 loop: CASSLEATPLETQYF. CDR3 coding DNA: TGTGCCAGCAGCTTGGAGGCTACGCCTTTGGAGACCCAGTACTTC. V is TRBV7-9 and J is TRBJ2-5; weak D call: TRBD2 (5 bases). This CDR3 has 15 amino acids. The V end was cut by 3 bases, the J end by 5 bases, with 16 bases between. Germline values: CDR1 SEHNR, CDR2 FQNEAQ (reference sequence). Drawing the rest from reference TRBV7-9 and TRBJ2-5, the complete variable domain is DTGVSQNPRHKITKRGQNVTFRCDPISEHNRLYWYRQTLGQGPEFLTYFQNEAQLEKSRLLSDRFSAERPKGSFSTLEIQRTEQGDSAMYLCASSLEATPLETQYFGPGTRLLVL.

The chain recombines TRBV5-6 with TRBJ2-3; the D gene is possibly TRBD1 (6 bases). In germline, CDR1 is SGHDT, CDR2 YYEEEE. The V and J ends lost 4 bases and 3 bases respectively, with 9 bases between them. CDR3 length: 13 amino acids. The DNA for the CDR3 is TGTGCCAGCAGCCACAGGGAAACAGATACGCAGTATTTT. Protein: CASSHRETDTQYF.

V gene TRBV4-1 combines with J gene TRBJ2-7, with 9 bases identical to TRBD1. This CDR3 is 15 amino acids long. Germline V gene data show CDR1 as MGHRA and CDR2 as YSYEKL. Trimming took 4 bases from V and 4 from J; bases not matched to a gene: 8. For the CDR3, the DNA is TGCGCCAGCAGCCCTAGCGACAGGGGGGTATACGAGCAGTACTTC. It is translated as CASSPSDRGVYEQYF.

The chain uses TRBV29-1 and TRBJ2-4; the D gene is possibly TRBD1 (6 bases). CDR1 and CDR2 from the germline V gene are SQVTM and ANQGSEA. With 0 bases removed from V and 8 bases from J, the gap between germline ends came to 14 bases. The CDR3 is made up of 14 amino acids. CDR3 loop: CSVEELRGRDIQYF. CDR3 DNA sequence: TGCAGCGTTGAAGAGCTCAGGGGACGGGACATTCAGTACTTC.

The CDR3 bases are TGTGCCTGGACCCCGGCGGGGGGGACGAGCACTGAAGCTTTCTTT. Its translation is CAWTPAGGTSTEAFF. V usage is TRBV30 and J usage is TRBJ1-1, with a tentative D call TRBD1 (5 bases). V lost 4 bases to trimming and J lost 4 bases, with 19 bases between them. CDR1 and CDR2 from the germline V gene are GTSNPN and SVGIG (reference sequence). This CDR3 has 15 residues.

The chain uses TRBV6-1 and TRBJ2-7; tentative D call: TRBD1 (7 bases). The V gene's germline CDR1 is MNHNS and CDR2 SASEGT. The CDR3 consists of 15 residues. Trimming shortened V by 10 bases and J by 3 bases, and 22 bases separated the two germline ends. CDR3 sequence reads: CATLVGGSGGYEQYF. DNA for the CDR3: TGTGCCACCTTAGTGGGGGGTTCAGGGGGCTACGAGCAGTACTTC.

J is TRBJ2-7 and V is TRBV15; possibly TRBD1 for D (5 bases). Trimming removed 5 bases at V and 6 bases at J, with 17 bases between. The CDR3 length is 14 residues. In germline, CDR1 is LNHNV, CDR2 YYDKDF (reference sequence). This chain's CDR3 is CATSLDKRPGEQYF. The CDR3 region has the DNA TGTGCCACCAGCCTGGACAAAAGACCGGGCGAGCAGTACTTC.

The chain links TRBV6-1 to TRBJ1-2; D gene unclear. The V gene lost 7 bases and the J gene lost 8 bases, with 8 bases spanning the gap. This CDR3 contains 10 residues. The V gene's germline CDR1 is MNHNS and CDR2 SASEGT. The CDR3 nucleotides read TGTGCCAGCAAAGTAGAGGGCTACACCTTC. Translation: CASKVEGYTF.

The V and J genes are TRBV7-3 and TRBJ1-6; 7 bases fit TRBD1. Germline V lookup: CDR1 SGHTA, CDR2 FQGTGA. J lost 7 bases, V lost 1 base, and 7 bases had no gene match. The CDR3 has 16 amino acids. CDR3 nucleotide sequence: TGTGCCAGCAGCTTAAAGGGGCGGACAGGCAATTCACCCCTCCACTTT. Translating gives CASSLKGRTGNSPLHF.

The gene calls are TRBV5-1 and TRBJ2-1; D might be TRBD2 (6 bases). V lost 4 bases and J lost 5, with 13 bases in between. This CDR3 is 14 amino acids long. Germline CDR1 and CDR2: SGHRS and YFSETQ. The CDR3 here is CASSPRLEHNEQFF. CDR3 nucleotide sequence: TGCGCCAGCAGCCCCCGACTAGAGCACAATGAGCAGTTCTTC.

DNA of the CDR3: TGTGCCAGCAGACAGGTCTTGAACACTGAAGCTTTCTTT. Amino acid sequence: CASRQVLNTEAFF. The chain links TRBV28 to TRBJ1-1; possible D gene TRBD1, 5 bases. From germline, CDR1 is MDHEN and CDR2 SYDVKM. The CDR3 spans 13 residues. V lost 6 bases, J lost 0 bases, and 8 bases lay in between.